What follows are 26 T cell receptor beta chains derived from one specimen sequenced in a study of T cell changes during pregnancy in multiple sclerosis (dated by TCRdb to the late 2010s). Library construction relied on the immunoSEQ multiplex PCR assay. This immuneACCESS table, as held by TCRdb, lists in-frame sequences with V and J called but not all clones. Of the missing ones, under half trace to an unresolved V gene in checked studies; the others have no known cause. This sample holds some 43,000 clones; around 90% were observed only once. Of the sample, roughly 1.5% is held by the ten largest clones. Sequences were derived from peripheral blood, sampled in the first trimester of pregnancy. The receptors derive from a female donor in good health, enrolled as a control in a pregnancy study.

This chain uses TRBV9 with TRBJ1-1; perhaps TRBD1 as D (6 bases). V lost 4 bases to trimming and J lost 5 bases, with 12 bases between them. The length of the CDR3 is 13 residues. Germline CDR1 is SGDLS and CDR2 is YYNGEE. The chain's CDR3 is CASSTGTGTEAFF. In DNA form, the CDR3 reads TGTGCCAGCAGCACAGGGACCGGGACTGAAGCTTTCTTT.

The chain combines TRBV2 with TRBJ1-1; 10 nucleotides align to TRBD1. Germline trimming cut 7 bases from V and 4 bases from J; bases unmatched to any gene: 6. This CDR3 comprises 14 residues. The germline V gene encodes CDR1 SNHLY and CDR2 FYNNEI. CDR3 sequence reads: CASNPGQGFTEAFF. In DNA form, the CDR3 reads TGTGCCAGCAACCCGGGACAGGGGTTCACTGAAGCTTTCTTT. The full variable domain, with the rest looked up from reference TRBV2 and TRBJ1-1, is EPEVTQTPSHQVTQMGQEVILRCVPISNHLYFYWYRQILGQKVEFLVSFYNNEISEKSEIFDDQFSVERPDGSNFTLKIRSTKLEDSAMYFCASNPGQGFTEAFFGQGTRLTVV.

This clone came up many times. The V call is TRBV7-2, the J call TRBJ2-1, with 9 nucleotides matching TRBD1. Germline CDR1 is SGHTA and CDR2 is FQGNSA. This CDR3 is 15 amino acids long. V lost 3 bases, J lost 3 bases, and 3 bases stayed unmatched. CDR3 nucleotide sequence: TGTGCCAGCAGCTTCTTGGGACAGGGCTACAATGAGCAGTTCTTC. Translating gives CASSFLGQGYNEQFF.

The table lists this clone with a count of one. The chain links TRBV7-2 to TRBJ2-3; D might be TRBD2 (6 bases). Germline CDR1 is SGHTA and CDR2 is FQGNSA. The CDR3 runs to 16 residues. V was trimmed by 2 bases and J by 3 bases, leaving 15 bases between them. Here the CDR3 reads CASSLIADGGTDTQYF. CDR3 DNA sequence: TGTGCCAGCAGCTTAATAGCGGACGGCGGGACAGATACGCAGTATTTT.

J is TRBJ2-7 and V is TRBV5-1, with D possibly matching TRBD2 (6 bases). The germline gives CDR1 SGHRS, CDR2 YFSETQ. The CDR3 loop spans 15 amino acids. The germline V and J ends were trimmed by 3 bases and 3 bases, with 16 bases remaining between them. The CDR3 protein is CASSSQGGAFYEQYF. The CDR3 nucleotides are TGCGCCAGCAGCTCGCAAGGCGGGGCCTTCTACGAGCAGTACTTC.

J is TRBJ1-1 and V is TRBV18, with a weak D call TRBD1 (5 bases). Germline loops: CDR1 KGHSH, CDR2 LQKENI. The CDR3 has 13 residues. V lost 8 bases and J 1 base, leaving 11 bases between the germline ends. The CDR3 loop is CASEGVRNTEAFF. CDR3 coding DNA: TGTGCCAGCGAAGGGGTGCGGAACACTGAAGCTTTCTTT.

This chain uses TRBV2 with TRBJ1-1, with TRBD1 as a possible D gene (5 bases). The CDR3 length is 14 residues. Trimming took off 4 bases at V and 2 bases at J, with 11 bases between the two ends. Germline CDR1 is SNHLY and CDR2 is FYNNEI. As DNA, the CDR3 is TGTGCCAGCAGTGGGCAGGGAACTAACACTGAAGCTTTCTTT. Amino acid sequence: CASSGQGTNTEAFF.

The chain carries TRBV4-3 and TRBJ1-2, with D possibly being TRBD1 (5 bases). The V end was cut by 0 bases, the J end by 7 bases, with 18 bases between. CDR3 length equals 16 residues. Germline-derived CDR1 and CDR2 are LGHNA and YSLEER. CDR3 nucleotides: TGCGCCAGCAGCCAAGATATAACTCGGGGGTTCGGTGGCTACACCTTC. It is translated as CASSQDITRGFGGYTF.

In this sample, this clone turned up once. CDR3 loop: CASSLEPSTDTQYF. The CDR3 DNA reads as TGTGCCAGCAGCTTGGAGCCTTCGACAGATACGCAGTATTTT. J is TRBJ2-3 and V is TRBV5-5; no clear D. The CDR3 contains 14 residues. Trimming pared 0 bases from V and 3 bases from J, leaving 8 bases between. Germline V CDR1 and CDR2: SGHKS, YYEKEE (reference sequence). The variable domain in full, with the rest retrieved from reference TRBV5-5 and TRBJ2-3, is DAGVTQSPTHLIKTRGQQVTLRCSPISGHKSVSWYQQVLGQGPQFIFQYYEKEERGRGNFPDRFSARQFPNYSSELNVNALLLGDSALYLCASSLEPSTDTQYFGPGTRLTVL.

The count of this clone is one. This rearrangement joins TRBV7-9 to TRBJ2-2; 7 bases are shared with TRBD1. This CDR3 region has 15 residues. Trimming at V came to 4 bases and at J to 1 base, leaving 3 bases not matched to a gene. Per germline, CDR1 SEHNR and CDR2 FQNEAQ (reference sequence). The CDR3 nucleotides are TGTGCCAGCAGCTCGGGACAGAGGAACACCGGGGAGCTGTTTTTT. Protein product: CASSSGQRNTGELFF.

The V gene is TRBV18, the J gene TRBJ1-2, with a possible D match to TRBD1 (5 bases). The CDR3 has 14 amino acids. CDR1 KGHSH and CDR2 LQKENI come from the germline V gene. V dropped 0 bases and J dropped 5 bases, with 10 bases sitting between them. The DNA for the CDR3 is TGTGCCAGCTCACCACCGGCCCAGGGATATGGCTACACCTTC. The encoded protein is CASSPPAQGYGYTF.

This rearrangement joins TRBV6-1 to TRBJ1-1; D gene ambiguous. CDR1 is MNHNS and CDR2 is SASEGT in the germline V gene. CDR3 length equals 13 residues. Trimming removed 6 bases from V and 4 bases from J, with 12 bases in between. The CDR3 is CASSRGLSTEAFF. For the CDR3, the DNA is TGTGCCAGCAGCAGAGGGTTGAGCACTGAAGCTTTCTTT.

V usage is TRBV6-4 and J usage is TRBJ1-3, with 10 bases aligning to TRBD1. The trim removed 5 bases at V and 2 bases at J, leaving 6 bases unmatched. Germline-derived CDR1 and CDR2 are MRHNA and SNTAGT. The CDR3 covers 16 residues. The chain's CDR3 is CASSRTTGGPGNTIYF. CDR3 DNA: TGTGCCAGCAGTAGAACGACAGGGGGCCCTGGAAACACCATATATTTT.

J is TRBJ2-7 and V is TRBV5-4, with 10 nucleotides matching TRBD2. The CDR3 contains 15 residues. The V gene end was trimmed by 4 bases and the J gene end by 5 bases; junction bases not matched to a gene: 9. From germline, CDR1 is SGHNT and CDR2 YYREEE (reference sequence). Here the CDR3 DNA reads TGTGCCAGCAGCCGACCTAGCGGGGGTGGCGACGAGCAGTACTTC. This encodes CASSRPSGGGDEQYF.

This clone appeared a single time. The CDR3, as DNA: TGTGCCAGCAGTTCCCCGGGACAGGGGACCTACGAGCAGTACTTC. Translation gives CASSSPGQGTYEQYF. This chain uses TRBV6-5 with TRBJ2-7, with TRBD1 matching over 10 bases. V dropped 4 bases and J dropped 2; count of bases not matched to a gene: 5. Looked up from germline, CDR1 is MNHEY and CDR2 is SVGAGI. This CDR3 is built from 15 residues.

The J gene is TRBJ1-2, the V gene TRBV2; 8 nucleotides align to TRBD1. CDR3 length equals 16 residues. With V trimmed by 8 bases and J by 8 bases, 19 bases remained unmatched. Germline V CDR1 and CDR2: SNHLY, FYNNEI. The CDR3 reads CASDPQGARVISGYTF. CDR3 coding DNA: TGTGCCAGCGACCCTCAGGGGGCGCGGGTAATCTCAGGCTACACCTTC.

The CDR3 protein is CASSLVRAGGLNTQYF. In nucleotides, the CDR3 is TGTGCCAGCAGCTTGGTTAGAGCGGGGGGGCTGAATACGCAGTATTTT. This chain uses TRBV7-3 with TRBJ2-3, with TRBD2 matching over 10 bases. Per germline, CDR1 SGHTA and CDR2 FQGTGA. J was trimmed by 7 bases and V by 3 bases; bases with no gene match: 10. The CDR3 has 16 residues. The full variable domain, in which reference TRBV7-3 and TRBJ2-3 provide the parts outside the CDR3, is GAGVSQTPSNKVTEKGKYVELRCDPISGHTALYWYRQSLGQGPEFLIYFQGTGAADDSGLPNDRFFAVRPEGSVSTLKIQRTERGDSAVYLCASSLVRAGGLNTQYFGPGTRLTVL.

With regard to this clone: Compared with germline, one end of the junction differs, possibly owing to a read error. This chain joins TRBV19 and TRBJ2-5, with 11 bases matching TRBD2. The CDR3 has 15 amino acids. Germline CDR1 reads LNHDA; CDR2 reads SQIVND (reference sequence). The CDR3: CASSLSGGDQATQYF. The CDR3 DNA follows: TGTGCCAGTTCCCTTAGCGGGGGGGACCAAGCGACCCAGTACTTC.

CDR3 residues: CASTFFEDTEAFF. CDR3 nucleotide sequence: TGTGCCAGCACCTTTTTTGAGGACACTGAAGCTTTCTTT. The genes are TRBV7-9 and TRBJ1-1; D unresolved. This CDR3 spans 13 amino acids. V gave up 7 bases and J gave up 3 bases, with 12 bases separating them. CDR1 and CDR2 from the germline V gene are SEHNR and FQNEAQ (reference sequence).

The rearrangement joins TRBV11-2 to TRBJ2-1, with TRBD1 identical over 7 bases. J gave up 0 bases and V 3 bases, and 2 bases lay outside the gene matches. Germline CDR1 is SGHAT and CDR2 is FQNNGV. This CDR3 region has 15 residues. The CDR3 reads CASSFSGGSYNEQFF. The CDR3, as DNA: TGTGCCAGCAGCTTTTCAGGGGGCTCCTACAATGAGCAGTTCTTC. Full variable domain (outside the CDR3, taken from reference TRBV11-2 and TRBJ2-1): EAGVAQSPRYKIIEKRQSVAFWCNPISGHATLYWYQQILGQGPKLLIQFQNNGVVDDSQLPKDRFSAERLKGVDSTLKIQPAKLEDSAVYLCASSFSGGSYNEQFFGPGTRLTVL.

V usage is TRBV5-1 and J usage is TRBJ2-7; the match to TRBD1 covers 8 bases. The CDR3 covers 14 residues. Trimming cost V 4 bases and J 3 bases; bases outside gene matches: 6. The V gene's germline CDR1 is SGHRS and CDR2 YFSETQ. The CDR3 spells CASSDTDRVYEQYF. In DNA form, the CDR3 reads TGCGCCAGCAGCGACACGGACAGGGTCTACGAGCAGTACTTC.

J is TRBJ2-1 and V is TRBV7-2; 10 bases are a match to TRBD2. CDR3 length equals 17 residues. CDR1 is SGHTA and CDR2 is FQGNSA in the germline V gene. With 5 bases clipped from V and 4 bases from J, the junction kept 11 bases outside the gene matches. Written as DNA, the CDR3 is TGTGCCAGCAGCCAACTGATTTCGGGACTAGCGTACAATGAGCAGTTCTTC. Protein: CASSQLISGLAYNEQFF.

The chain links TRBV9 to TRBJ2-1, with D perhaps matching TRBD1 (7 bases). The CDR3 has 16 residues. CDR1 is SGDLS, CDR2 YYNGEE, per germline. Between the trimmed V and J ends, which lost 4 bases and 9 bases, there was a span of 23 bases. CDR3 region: CASSSEGGAGNSEQFF. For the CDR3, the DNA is TGTGCCAGCAGCTCAGAAGGGGGCGCGGGGAACAGTGAGCAGTTCTTC.

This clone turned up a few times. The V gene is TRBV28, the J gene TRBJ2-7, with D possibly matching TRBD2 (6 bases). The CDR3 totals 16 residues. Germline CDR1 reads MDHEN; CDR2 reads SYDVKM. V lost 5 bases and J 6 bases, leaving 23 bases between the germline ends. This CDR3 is CASSPGGARDASEQYF. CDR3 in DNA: TGTGCCAGCAGTCCCGGCGGCGCGCGGGACGCCTCCGAGCAGTACTTC. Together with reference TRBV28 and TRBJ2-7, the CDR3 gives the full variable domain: DVKVTQSSRYLVKRTGEKVFLECVQDMDHENMFWYRQDPGLGLRLIYFSYDVKMKEKGDIPEGYSVSREKKERFSLILESASTNQTSMYLCASSPGGARDASEQYFGPGTRLTVT.

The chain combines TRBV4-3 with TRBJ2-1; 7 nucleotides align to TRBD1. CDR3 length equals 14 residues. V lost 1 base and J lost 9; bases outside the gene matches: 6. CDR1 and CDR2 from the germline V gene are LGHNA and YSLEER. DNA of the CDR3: TGCGCCAGCAGCCAAGTCAGGGGGTATGGTGAGCAGTTCTTC. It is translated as CASSQVRGYGEQFF.

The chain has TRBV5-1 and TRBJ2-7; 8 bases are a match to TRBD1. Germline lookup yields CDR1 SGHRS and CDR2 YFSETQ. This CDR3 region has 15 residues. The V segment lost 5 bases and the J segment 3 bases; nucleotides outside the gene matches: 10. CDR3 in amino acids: CASSQPGTGYYEQYF. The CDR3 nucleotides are TGCGCCAGCAGTCAACCCGGGACAGGATACTACGAGCAGTACTTC.